These T cell receptor beta chains were read from a single sample in a study of cytotoxic CD8 clonotypes in ibrutinib-treated CLL. Using immunoSEQ multiplex PCR, the repertoire was profiled, and TCRdb retains in-frame clones only, with some absent. This sample carries 45,000 to 70,000 clones, 56% of them seen once, and the ten largest clones take about a fifth. The specimen comprised PBMCs, sampled after 24 months of ibrutinib treatment. These receptors were taken from a human donor with chronic lymphocytic leukemia. CDR3s include the opening cysteine and the closing phenylalanine or tryptophan. D genes are given only for firm matches. Some rows have no size entry. The others give once, few or many, or a class for an expanded clone.

size	J	D	V	CDR3	DNA
-	TRBJ1-5	-	TRBV5-6	CASSVRRTDYSNQPQHF	TGTGCCAGCAGCGTAAGAAGGACAGATTATAGCAATCAGCCCCAGCATTTT
-	TRBJ1-1	-	TRBV4-1	CASSQREGIAEAFF	TGCGCCAGCAGCCAACGTGAGGGTATCGCTGAAGCTTTCTTT
-	TRBJ1-6	-	TRBV6-1	CATAGDGNSPLHF	TGTGCCACTGCCGGGGACGGGAATTCACCCCTCCACTTT
-	TRBJ2-7	-	TRBV27	CASSFGGGGYEQYF	TGTGCCAGCAGTTTCGGCGGGGGCGGTTACGAGCAGTACTTC
-	TRBJ2-1	TRBD1	TRBV30	CAWSVGQGYYNEQFF	TGTGCCTGGAGTGTAGGACAGGGATACTACAATGAGCAGTTCTTC
-	TRBJ1-5	-	TRBV29-1	CSVAWQDNQPQHF	TGCAGCGTTGCGTGGCAAGACAATCAGCCCCAGCATTTT
-	TRBJ2-7	TRBD2	TRBV5-1	CASKGTSGRKSSYEQYF	TGCGCCAGCAAGGGAACTAGCGGGAGGAAATCGTCCTACGAGCAGTACTTC
-	TRBJ2-2	TRBD2	TRBV28	CASSSHPRLAGGVVPGELFF	TGTGCCAGCAGTTCACACCCACGTCTAGCGGGAGGCGTAGTCCCCGGGGAGCTGTTTTTT
-	TRBJ1-2	-	TRBV6-1	CASSEGVGPYGYTF	TGTGCCAGCAGTGAAGGGGTGGGGCCCTATGGCTACACCTTC
-	TRBJ1-6	TRBD1	TRBV6-1	CASFHGQGSSPLHF	TGTGCCAGCTTTCACGGACAGGGTTCCTCACCCCTCCACTTT
-	TRBJ2-5	-	TRBV6-5	CASSYGTKQYF	TGTGCCAGCAGTTACGGGACAAAGCAGTACTTC
-	TRBJ2-1	TRBD2	TRBV28	CASSLPSGAYNEQFF	TGTGCCAGCAGTCTACCTAGCGGAGCCTACAATGAGCAGTTCTTC
-	TRBJ2-5	-	TRBV12-2	CASRLVRGRQETQYF	TGTGCAAGTCGCTTAGTGCGGGGGCGGCAAGAGACCCAGTACTTC
-	TRBJ2-5	-	TRBV7-6	CASSVDLDLTQYF	TGTGCCAGCAGCGTAGACCTGGACCTAACCCAGTACTTC
-	TRBJ1-3	-	TRBV7-8	CASSLAVVGPSGNTIYF	TGTGCCAGCAGCTTAGCGGTCGTGGGGCCCTCTGGAAACACCATATATTTT
-	TRBJ2-3	-	TRBV5-1	CASSSGVIGSDTQYF	TGCGCCAGCAGCTCCGGGGTGATTGGGTCAGATACGCAGTATTTT
-	TRBJ2-7	-	TRBV6-1	CASRSGQGTYEQYF	TGTGCCAGCAGAAGCGGTCAGGGAACGTACGAGCAGTACTTC
-	TRBJ1-1	-	TRBV2	CASSVPRGRDTEAFF	TGTGCCAGCAGTGTCCCCAGGGGCCGGGATACTGAAGCTTTCTTT
few	TRBJ1-5	-	TRBV18	CASSKEPGQPQHF	TGTGCCAGCTCCAAGGAACCGGGTCAGCCCCAGCATTTT
-	TRBJ2-2	-	TRBV2	CASSGTGELFF	TGTGCCAGCAGTGGGACCGGGGAGCTGTTTTTT
few	TRBJ1-1	-	TRBV5-1	CASSVTGNTEAFF	TGCGCCAGCAGCGTAACAGGGAACACTGAAGCTTTCTTT
-	TRBJ1-3	-	TRBV7-8	CASSFTGNTIYF	TGTGCCAGCAGCTTTACTGGAAACACCATATATTTT
-	TRBJ2-1	-	TRBV7-9	CASTDGSADEQFF	TGTGCCAGCACTGACGGGTCGGCGGATGAGCAGTTCTTC
-	TRBJ1-5	-	TRBV6-5	CASSEGGYQPQHF	TGTGCCAGCAGTGAGGGGGGTTATCAGCCCCAGCATTTT
-	TRBJ2-7	TRBD2	TRBV11-2	CASLKGRAINSYEQYF	TGTGCCAGCCTGAAGGGGAGGGCTATAAACTCCTACGAGCAGTACTTC
-	TRBJ2-1	-	TRBV10-1	CASSEGGWSEQFF	TGCGCCAGCAGTGAGGGGGGGTGGAGTGAGCAGTTCTTC
-	TRBJ2-5	-	TRBV2	CASSEGDWAEETQYF	TGTGCCAGCAGTGAGGGAGATTGGGCTGAAGAGACCCAGTACTTC
-	TRBJ2-2	TRBD1	TRBV5-6	CASSLPGQGLSGELFF	TGTGCCAGCAGCTTGCCGGGACAGGGGTTATCCGGGGAGCTGTTTTTT
-	TRBJ2-2	TRBD2	TRBV4-1	CASSQESAAGGRTGELFF	TGCGCCAGCAGCCAAGAATCAGCAGCGGGGGGGCGTACCGGGGAGCTGTTTTTT
-	TRBJ2-7	TRBD2	TRBV18	CASSPPTLAGGSYEQYF	TGTGCCAGCTCACCACCTACACTAGCGGGAGGAAGCTACGAGCAGTACTTC
-	TRBJ2-6	TRBD1	TRBV7-9	CASSFPFRQGTSGANVLTF	TGTGCCAGCAGCTTTCCCTTCCGACAGGGTACTTCTGGGGCCAACGTCCTGACTTTC
-	TRBJ1-4	-	TRBV5-1	CASSSGDSAYATNEKLFF	TGCGCCAGCAGCTCAGGGGATTCGGCCTACGCAACTAATGAAAAACTGTTTTTT
-	TRBJ1-2	-	TRBV27	CASSPAGGAIYGYTF	TGTGCCAGCAGTCCCGCCGGGGGGGCGATATATGGCTACACCTTC
-	TRBJ1-2	-	TRBV28	CASKQNPHISASGYTF	TGTGCCAGCAAACAGAATCCCCACATCTCGGCCAGCGGCTACACCTTC
few	TRBJ1-3	-	TRBV7-6	CASSTDSISGNTIYF	TGTGCCAGCAGCACGGACAGTATCTCTGGAAACACCATATATTTT
-	TRBJ2-7	-	TRBV5-1	CASSPGDYEQYF	TGCGCCAGCAGCCCAGGGGACTACGAGCAGTACTTC
-	TRBJ2-3	-	TRBV5-6	CASSFTDTQYF	TGTGCCAGCAGCTTCACAGATACGCAGTATTTT
-	TRBJ2-1	-	TRBV2	CASSAGLSYNEQFF	TGTGCCAGCAGTGCCGGGCTTTCCTACAATGAGCAGTTCTTC
-	TRBJ1-2	-	TRBV23-1	CASSQPVPGGYTF	TGCGCCAGCAGTCAGCCTGTGCCGGGGGGCTACACCTTC
many	TRBJ2-7	-	TRBV6-1	CASSERTARQYF	TGTGCCAGCAGTGAAAGGACCGCGAGGCAGTACTTC
-	TRBJ1-1	-	TRBV7-2	CASNHRQQWTEAFF	TGTGCCAGCAACCATCGCCAGCAGTGGACTGAAGCTTTCTTT
-	TRBJ2-2	-	TRBV18	CASSQGSTGELFF	TGTGCCAGCTCGCAGGGGAGCACCGGGGAGCTGTTTTTT
-	TRBJ2-2	-	TRBV5-5	CASSDGGRSGELFF	TGTGCCAGCAGCGACGGTGGGAGGAGCGGGGAGCTGTTTTTT
-	TRBJ2-1	TRBD2	TRBV11-3	CASSLVAGAIGEQFF	TGTGCCAGCAGCTTAGTAGCGGGAGCCATTGGTGAGCAGTTCTTC